This TCR beta chain was recorded in a study of PD-1 blockade in classical Hodgkin lymphoma. General study results and limits: CD4+ TCR diversity, unlike CD8+, rose significantly by C4D1. Nivolumab starters within 1 year of ASCT were excluded.

Autologous stem cell transplantation was followed by relapse in every patient, and brentuximab vedotin exposure varied. The patients, who had relapsed/refractory classical Hodgkin lymphoma, achieved best responses of complete response, partial response or progressive disease. There are a few counts of this clone. What it recognizes is unknown. Losses at the gene ends were 5 bases for V and 3 bases for J; bases not matched to a gene: 3. The CDR3 is 13 amino acids. Germline V lookup: CDR1 SQVTM, CDR2 ANQGSEA. Sequencing was performed with immunoSEQ multiplex PCR; in TCRdb, only in-frame clones are kept and a portion is missing. The data show about 86,000 clones, 89% seen once.

The receptor was derived from a human donor with classical Hodgkin lymphoma. The sequencing used peripheral blood mononuclear cells (PBMCs), collected before the second cycle of nivolumab. The J gene is TRBJ2-5, the V gene TRBV29-1; 10 positions agree with TRBD1. The CDR3 sequence is CSVWTGGKETQYF. DNA for the CDR3: TGCAGCGTTTGGACAGGGGGTAAAGAGACCCAGTACTTC.